This is a list of T cell receptor beta chains from one sample in a study of shared clonotypes between healthy human individuals. Sequenced by immunoSEQ multiplex PCR; TCRdb stores in-frame clones only, minus some. The sample comprises over a million clones, approximately 98.5% of which are singletons, and around 0.38% rests with the top ten. The sample comprised naive CD4+ T cells sorted from blood. The source of these receptors is a man aged 25-40 years in good health. The CDR3 runs from the conserved cysteine through the conserved F or W. Fields, in order: V gene, clone size, D gene, J gene, CDR3 DNA, CDR3 protein. A D gene is named only where the DNA matches it firmly. A clone size is listed for some rows: how often the clone was seen (once, few, many), or a class if it is expanded.

v_gene: TRBV5-4
abundance: -
d_gene: -
j_gene: TRBJ2-7
CDR3nt: TGTGCCAGCAGCTCCGGCTCGGAGACACCGTTCGAGCAGTACTTC
CDR3aa: CASSSGSETPFEQYF

v_gene: TRBV7-2
abundance: -
d_gene: TRBD1
j_gene: TRBJ2-3
CDR3nt: TGTGCCAGCAGCCCAAGACAGGGCCCCAGCTCTAGCACAGATACGCAGTATTTT
CDR3aa: CASSPRQGPSSSTDTQYF

v_gene: TRBV2
abundance: -
d_gene: -
j_gene: TRBJ1-5
CDR3nt: TGTGCCAGCAGTGAGTTAAACAATCAGCCCCAGCATTTT
CDR3aa: CASSELNNQPQHF

v_gene: TRBV7-2
abundance: -
d_gene: TRBD1
j_gene: TRBJ2-4
CDR3nt: TGTGCCAGCAGCCCGGGACAGACCAAAAACATTCAGTACTTC
CDR3aa: CASSPGQTKNIQYF

v_gene: TRBV18
abundance: once
d_gene: TRBD1
j_gene: TRBJ1-5
CDR3nt: TGTGCCAGCTCACCGACAGGGACGGGCAATCAGCCCCAGCATTTT
CDR3aa: CASSPTGTGNQPQHF

v_gene: TRBV19
abundance: -
d_gene: -
j_gene: TRBJ2-7
CDR3nt: TGTGCCAGTAGTACACCAGGGAAAGCCTACGAGCAGTACTTC
CDR3aa: CASSTPGKAYEQYF

v_gene: TRBV6-8
abundance: -
d_gene: TRBD1
j_gene: TRBJ2-7
CDR3nt: TGTGCCAGACATACCACAGGGGAAGCCTACGAGCAGTACTTC
CDR3aa: CARHTTGEAYEQYF

v_gene: TRBV6-4
abundance: -
d_gene: -
j_gene: TRBJ1-2
CDR3nt: TGTGCCAGCAAACTAGCTAGTGGTGCTAACTATGGCTACACCTTC
CDR3aa: CASKLASGANYGYTF

v_gene: TRBV5-4
abundance: -
d_gene: -
j_gene: TRBJ2-7
CDR3nt: TGTGCCAGCAGCTTGTCAGCGAACCCCTACGAGCAGTACTTC
CDR3aa: CASSLSANPYEQYF

v_gene: TRBV18
abundance: -
d_gene: -
j_gene: TRBJ1-1
CDR3nt: TGTGCCAGCTCACCTTCATCCGGGGGGGACACTGAAGCTTTCTTT
CDR3aa: CASSPSSGGDTEAFF

v_gene: TRBV5-1
abundance: -
d_gene: -
j_gene: TRBJ1-1
CDR3nt: TGCGCCAGCAGCTTAGCTAACACTGAAGCTTTCTTT
CDR3aa: CASSLANTEAFF

v_gene: TRBV20-1
abundance: -
d_gene: TRBD1
j_gene: TRBJ2-7
CDR3nt: TGCAGTGCATGGACAGGGATAGGGCAGTACTTC
CDR3aa: CSAWTGIGQYF

v_gene: TRBV7-9
abundance: -
d_gene: -
j_gene: TRBJ2-7
CDR3nt: TGTGCCAGCAGCTTAGGAAGTGGGGGGCCGTTAGGTTACGAGCAGTACTTC
CDR3aa: CASSLGSGGPLGYEQYF

v_gene: TRBV18
abundance: -
d_gene: -
j_gene: TRBJ1-2
CDR3nt: TGTGCCAGCTCACCAGGAACCGGGACAAACTATGGCTACACCTTC
CDR3aa: CASSPGTGTNYGYTF

v_gene: TRBV7-2
abundance: -
d_gene: TRBD2
j_gene: TRBJ2-7
CDR3nt: TGTGCCAGCAGCTTAGAAGGGTTGGGGACTAAGCAGTACTTC
CDR3aa: CASSLEGLGTKQYF

v_gene: TRBV5-4
abundance: -
d_gene: -
j_gene: TRBJ1-1
CDR3nt: TGTGCCAGCAACCCCGGGGGGGCCAACACTGAAGCTTTCTTT
CDR3aa: CASNPGGANTEAFF

v_gene: TRBV14
abundance: -
d_gene: -
j_gene: TRBJ2-3
CDR3nt: TGTGCCAGCAGCCAAGTCCCAGATACGCAGTATTTT
CDR3aa: CASSQVPDTQYF

v_gene: TRBV28
abundance: -
d_gene: -
j_gene: TRBJ2-7
CDR3nt: TGTGCCAGCAGCCCTACAGGGATCTACGAGCAGTACTTC
CDR3aa: CASSPTGIYEQYF

v_gene: TRBV27
abundance: -
d_gene: TRBD1
j_gene: TRBJ2-2
CDR3nt: TGTGCCAGCAGCCTGCATGACAGGGGATATAGCGGGGAGCTGTTTTTT
CDR3aa: CASSLHDRGYSGELFF

v_gene: TRBV4-2
abundance: -
d_gene: TRBD1
j_gene: TRBJ2-7
CDR3nt: TGTGCCAGCAGCCCACTGAGCCCGACAGGGGAGGACGAGCAGTACTTC
CDR3aa: CASSPLSPTGEDEQYF

v_gene: TRBV5-1
abundance: -
d_gene: -
j_gene: TRBJ1-1
CDR3nt: TGCGCCAGCAGCCCCCGAGTGGGGGACACTGAAGCTTTCTTT
CDR3aa: CASSPRVGDTEAFF

v_gene: TRBV5-1
abundance: -
d_gene: -
j_gene: TRBJ1-3
CDR3nt: TGCGCCAGCAGCTTGGTAGGGCTTGCTTTGGGAAACACCATATATTTT
CDR3aa: CASSLVGLALGNTIYF

v_gene: TRBV6-5
abundance: -
d_gene: -
j_gene: TRBJ1-2
CDR3nt: TGTGCCAGCAGTCAATCGACAGCCTATGGCTACACCTTC
CDR3aa: CASSQSTAYGYTF

v_gene: TRBV11-3
abundance: -
d_gene: TRBD1
j_gene: TRBJ1-1
CDR3nt: TGTGCCAGCAGCCGAGGGACAGGCACTGAAGCTTTCTTT
CDR3aa: CASSRGTGTEAFF

v_gene: TRBV6-5
abundance: -
d_gene: -
j_gene: TRBJ1-1
CDR3nt: TGTGCCAGCAGTTATACGACAGAAAAGTTT
CDR3aa: CASSYTTEKF

v_gene: TRBV21-1
abundance: -
d_gene: -
j_gene: TRBJ2-3
CDR3nt: TGTGCCAGCAGCAAATGTCCCGCAGATACGCAGTATTTT
CDR3aa: CASSKCPADTQYF

v_gene: TRBV15
abundance: -
d_gene: -
j_gene: TRBJ1-4
CDR3nt: TGTGCCACCAGCAGGGGCCCCACAGCAACTAATGAAAAACTGTTTTTT
CDR3aa: CATSRGPTATNEKLFF

v_gene: TRBV6-5
abundance: -
d_gene: -
j_gene: TRBJ1-5
CDR3nt: TGTGCCAGCAGCACCTATAGCAATCAGCCCCAGCATTTT
CDR3aa: CASSTYSNQPQHF

v_gene: TRBV18
abundance: -
d_gene: TRBD2
j_gene: TRBJ2-7
CDR3nt: TGTGCCAGCTCACCACTTCCCACAACTAGCGGGGAACGCTACGAGCAGTACTTC
CDR3aa: CASSPLPTTSGERYEQYF